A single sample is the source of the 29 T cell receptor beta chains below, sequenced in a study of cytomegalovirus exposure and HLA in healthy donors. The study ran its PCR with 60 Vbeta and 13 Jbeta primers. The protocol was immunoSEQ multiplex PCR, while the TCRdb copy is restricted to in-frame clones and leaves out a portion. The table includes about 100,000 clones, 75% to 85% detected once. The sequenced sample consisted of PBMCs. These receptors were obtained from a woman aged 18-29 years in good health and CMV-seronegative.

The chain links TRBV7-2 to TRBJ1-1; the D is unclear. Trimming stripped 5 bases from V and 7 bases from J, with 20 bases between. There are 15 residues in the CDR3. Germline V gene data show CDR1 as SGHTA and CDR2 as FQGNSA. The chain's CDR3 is CASSLREGVPHEAFF. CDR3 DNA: TGTGCCAGCAGCCTTCGAGAGGGCGTGCCCCATGAAGCTTTCTTT.

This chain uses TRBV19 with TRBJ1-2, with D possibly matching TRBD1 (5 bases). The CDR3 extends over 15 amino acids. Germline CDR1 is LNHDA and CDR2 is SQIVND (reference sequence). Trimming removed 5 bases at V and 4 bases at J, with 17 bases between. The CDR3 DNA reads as TGTGCCAGTAGTCTACGACGACAGATCTTCTATGGCTACACCTTC. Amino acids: CASSLRRQIFYGYTF. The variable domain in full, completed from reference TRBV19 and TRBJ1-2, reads DGGITQSPKYLFRKEGQNVTLSCEQNLNHDAMYWYRQDPGQGLRLIYYSQIVNDFQKGDIAEGYSVSREKKESFPLTVTSAQKNPTAFYLCASSLRRQIFYGYTFGSGTRLTVV.

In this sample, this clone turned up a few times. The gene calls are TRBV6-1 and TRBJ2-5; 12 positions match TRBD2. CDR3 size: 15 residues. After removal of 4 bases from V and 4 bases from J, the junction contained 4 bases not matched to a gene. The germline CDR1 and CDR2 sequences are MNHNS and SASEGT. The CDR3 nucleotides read TGTGCCAGCAGTGTCCTAGCGGGGGGGCCAGAGACCCAGTACTTC. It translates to CASSVLAGGPETQYF.

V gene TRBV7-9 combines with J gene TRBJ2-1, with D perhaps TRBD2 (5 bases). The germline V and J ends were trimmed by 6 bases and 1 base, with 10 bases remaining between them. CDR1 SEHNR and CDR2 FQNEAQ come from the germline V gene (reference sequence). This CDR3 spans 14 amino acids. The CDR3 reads CASRDGESYNEQFF. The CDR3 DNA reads TGTGCCAGCAGGGACGGGGAGTCCTACAATGAGCAGTTCTTC. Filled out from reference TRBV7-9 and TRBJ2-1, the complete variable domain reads DTGVSQNPRHKITKRGQNVTFRCDPISEHNRLYWYRQTLGQGPEFLTYFQNEAQLEKSRLLSDRFSAERPKGSFSTLEIQRTEQGDSAMYLCASRDGESYNEQFFGPGTRLTVL.

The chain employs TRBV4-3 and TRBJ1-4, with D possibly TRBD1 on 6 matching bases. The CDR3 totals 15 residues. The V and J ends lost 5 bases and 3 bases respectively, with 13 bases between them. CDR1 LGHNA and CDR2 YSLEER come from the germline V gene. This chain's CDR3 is CASSLQGGSNEKLFF. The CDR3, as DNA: TGCGCCAGCAGCTTACAGGGTGGGTCTAATGAAAAACTGTTTTTT.

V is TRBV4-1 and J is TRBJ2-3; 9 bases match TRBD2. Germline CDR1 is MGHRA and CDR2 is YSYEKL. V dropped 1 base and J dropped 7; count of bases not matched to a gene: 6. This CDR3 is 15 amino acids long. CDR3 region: CASSQVVAGEYTQYF. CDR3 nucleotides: TGCGCCAGCAGCCAAGTTGTAGCGGGGGAGTATACGCAGTATTTT.

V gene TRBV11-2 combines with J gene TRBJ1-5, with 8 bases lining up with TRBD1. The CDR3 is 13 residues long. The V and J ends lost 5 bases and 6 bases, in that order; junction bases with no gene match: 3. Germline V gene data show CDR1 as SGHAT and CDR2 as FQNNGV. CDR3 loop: CASSVDRGQPQHF. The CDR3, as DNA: TGTGCCAGCAGCGTCGACAGGGGTCAGCCCCAGCATTTT.

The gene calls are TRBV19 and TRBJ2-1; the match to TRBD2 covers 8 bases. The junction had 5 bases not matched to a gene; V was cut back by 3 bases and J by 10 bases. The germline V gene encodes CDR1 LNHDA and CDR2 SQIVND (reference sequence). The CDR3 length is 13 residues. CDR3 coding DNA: TGTGCCAGTAGTATTAGAGTAGCGGGAGAGCAGTTCTTC. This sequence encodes CASSIRVAGEQFF.

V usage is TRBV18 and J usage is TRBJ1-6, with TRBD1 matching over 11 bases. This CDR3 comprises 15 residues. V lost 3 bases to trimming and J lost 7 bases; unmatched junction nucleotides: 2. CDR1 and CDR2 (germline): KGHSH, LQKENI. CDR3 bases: TGTGCCAGCTCACCCGGGACAGGGGGGAATTCACCCCTCCACTTT. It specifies CASSPGTGGNSPLHF. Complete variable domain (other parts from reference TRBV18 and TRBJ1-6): NAGVMQNPRHLVRRRGQEARLRCSPMKGHSHVYWYRQLPEEGLKFMVYLQKENIIDESGMPKERFSAEFPKEGPSILRIQQVVRGDSAAYFCASSPGTGGNSPLHFGNGTRLTVT.

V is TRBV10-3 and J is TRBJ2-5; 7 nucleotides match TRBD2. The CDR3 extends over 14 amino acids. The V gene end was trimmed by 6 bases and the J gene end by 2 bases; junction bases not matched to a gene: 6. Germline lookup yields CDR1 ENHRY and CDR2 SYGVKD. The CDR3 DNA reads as TGTGCCATCAGGGCTAGCGGTGAACAAGAGACCCAGTACTTC. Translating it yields CAIRASGEQETQYF.

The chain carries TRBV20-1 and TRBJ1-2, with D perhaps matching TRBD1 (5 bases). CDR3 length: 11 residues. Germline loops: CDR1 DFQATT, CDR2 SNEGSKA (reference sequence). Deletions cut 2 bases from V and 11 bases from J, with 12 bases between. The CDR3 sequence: CSARNGGVYTF. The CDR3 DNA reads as TGCAGTGCTAGAAACGGAGGGGTTTACACCTTC.

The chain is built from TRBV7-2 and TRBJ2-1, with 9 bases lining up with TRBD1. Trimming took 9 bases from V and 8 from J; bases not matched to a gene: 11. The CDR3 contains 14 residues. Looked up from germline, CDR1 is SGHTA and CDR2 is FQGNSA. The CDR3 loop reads CASQDRGDWDEQFF. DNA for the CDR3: TGTGCCAGTCAGGACAGGGGCGATTGGGATGAGCAGTTCTTC.

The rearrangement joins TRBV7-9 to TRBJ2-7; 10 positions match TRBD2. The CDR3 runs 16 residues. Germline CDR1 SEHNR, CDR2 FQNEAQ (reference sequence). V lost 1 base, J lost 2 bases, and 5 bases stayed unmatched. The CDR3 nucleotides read TGTGCCAGCAGCTTAGGGGCCGGGACTAGCGCCTACGAGCAGTACTTC. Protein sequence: CASSLGAGTSAYEQYF.

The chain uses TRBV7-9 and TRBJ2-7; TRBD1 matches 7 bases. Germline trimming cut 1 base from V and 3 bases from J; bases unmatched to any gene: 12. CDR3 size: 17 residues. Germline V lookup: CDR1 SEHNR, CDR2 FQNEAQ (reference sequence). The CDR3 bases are TGTGCCAGCAGCTTAGGCGGATTAGGCAGGGGGTTCTACGAGCAGTACTTC. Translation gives CASSLGGLGRGFYEQYF.

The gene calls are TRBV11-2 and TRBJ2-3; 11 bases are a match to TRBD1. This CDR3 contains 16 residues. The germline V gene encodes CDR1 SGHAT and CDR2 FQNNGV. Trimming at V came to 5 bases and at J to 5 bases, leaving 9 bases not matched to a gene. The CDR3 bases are TGTGCCAGCAGCCTCACCGGGACAGGGGGAAGAGATACGCAGTATTTT. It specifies CASSLTGTGGRDTQYF.

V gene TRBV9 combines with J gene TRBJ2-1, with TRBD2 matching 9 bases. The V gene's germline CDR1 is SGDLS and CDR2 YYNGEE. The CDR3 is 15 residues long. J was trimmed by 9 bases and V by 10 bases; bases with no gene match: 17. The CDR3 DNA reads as TGTGCCTCGTCCCGGACTAGCGATAATTGGGGTGAGCAGTTCTTC. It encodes CASSRTSDNWGEQFF.

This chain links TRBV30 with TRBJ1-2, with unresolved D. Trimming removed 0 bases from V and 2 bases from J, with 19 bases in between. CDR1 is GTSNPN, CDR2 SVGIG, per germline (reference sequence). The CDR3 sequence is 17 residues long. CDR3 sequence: CAWSVLPRGYPNYGYTF. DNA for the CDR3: TGTGCCTGGAGTGTACTCCCCCGAGGGTACCCGAACTATGGCTACACCTTC.

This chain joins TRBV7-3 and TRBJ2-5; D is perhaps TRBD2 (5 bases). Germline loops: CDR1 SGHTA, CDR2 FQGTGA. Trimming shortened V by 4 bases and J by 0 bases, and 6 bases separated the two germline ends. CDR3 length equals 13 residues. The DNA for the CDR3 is TGTGCCAGCAGCTCGGGATACCAAGAGACCCAGTACTTC. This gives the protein CASSSGYQETQYF.

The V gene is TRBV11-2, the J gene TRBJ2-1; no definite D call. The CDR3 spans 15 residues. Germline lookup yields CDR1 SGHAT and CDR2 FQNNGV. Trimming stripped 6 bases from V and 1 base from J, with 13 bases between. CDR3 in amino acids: CASRTAGSSYNEQFF. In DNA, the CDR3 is TGTGCCAGCAGAACCGCCGGGTCGTCCTACAATGAGCAGTTCTTC.

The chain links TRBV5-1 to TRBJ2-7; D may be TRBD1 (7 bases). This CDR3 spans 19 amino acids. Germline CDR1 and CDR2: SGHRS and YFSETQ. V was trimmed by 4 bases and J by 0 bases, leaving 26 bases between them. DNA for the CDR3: TGCGCCAGCAGCCGGAGAGCGAAGATTCAGGGGGGAATCTCCTACGAGCAGTACTTC. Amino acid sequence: CASSRRAKIQGGISYEQYF. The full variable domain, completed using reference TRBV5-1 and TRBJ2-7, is KAGVTQTPRYLIKTRGQQVTLSCSPISGHRSVSWYQQTPGQGLQFLFEYFSETQRNKGNFPGRFSGRQFSNSRSEMNVSTLELGDSALYLCASSRRAKIQGGISYEQYFGPGTRLTVT.

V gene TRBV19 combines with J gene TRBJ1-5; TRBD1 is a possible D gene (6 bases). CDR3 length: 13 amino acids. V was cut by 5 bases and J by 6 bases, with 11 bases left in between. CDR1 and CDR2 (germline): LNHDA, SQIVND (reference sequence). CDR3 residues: CASSPGHRQPQHF. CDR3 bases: TGTGCCAGTAGTCCGGGACATCGTCAGCCCCAGCATTTT.

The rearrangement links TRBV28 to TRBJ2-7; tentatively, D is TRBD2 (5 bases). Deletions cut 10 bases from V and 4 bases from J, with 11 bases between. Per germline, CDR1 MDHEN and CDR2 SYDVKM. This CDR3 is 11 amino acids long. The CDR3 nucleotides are TGTGCCACATCCACGGGATACGAGCAGTACTTC. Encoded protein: CATSTGYEQYF.

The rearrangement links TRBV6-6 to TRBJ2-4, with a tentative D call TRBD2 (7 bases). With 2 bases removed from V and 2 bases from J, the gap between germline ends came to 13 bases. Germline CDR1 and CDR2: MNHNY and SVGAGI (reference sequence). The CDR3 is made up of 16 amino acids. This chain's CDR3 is CASSYGGRGTKNIQYF. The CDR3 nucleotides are TGTGCCAGCAGTTACGGGGGGCGGGGGACCAAAAACATTCAGTACTTC.

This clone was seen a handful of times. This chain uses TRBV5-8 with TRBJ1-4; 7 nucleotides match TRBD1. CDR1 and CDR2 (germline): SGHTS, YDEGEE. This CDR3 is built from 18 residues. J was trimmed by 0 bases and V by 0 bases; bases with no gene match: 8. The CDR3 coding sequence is TGTGCCAGCAGCTTGGGGACAGGATGGGGCGCAACTAATGAAAAACTGTTTTTT. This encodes CASSLGTGWGATNEKLFF. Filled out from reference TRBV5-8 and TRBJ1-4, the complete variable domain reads EAGVTQSPTHLIKTRGQQATLRCSPISGHTSVYWYQQALGLGLQFLLWYDEGEERNRGNFPPRFSGRQFPNYSSELNVNALELEDSALYLCASSLGTGWGATNEKLFFGSGTQLSVL.

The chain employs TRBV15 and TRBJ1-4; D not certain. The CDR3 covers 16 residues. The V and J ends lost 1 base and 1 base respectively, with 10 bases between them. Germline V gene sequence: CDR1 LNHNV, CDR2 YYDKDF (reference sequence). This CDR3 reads CATSRVFVRTNEKLFF. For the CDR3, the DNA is TGTGCCACCAGCAGAGTTTTTGTGAGAACTAATGAAAAACTGTTTTTT. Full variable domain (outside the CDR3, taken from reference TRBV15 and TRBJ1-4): DAMVIQNPRYQVTQFGKPVTLSCSQTLNHNVMYWYQQKSSQAPKLLFHYYDKDFNNEADTPDNFQSRRPNTSFCFLDIRSPGLGDTAMYLCATSRVFVRTNEKLFFGSGTQLSVL.

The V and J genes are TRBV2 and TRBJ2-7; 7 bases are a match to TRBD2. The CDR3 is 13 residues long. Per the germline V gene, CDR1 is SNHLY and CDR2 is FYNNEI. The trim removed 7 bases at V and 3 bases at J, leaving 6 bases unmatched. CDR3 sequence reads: CASTRERGYEQYF. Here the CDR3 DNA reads TGTGCCAGCACCCGGGAGCGGGGCTACGAGCAGTACTTC.

The DNA for the CDR3 is TGTGCCAGCAGTTACTCGCGGGACAGGGACAACAATGAGCAGTTCTTC. It translates to CASSYSRDRDNNEQFF. The genes are TRBV6-5 and TRBJ2-1; TRBD1 aligns across 9 bases. Germline V gives CDR1 MNHEY, CDR2 SVGAGI. The CDR3 sequence is 16 residues long. With 0 bases clipped from V and 5 bases from J, the junction kept 5 bases outside the gene matches.

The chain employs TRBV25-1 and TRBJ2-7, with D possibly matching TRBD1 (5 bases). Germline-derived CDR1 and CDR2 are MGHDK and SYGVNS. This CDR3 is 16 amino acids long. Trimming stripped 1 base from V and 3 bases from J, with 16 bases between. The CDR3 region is CASSELWGRRDYEQYF. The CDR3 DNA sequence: TGTGCCAGCAGTGAATTATGGGGCAGGAGAGACTACGAGCAGTACTTC.

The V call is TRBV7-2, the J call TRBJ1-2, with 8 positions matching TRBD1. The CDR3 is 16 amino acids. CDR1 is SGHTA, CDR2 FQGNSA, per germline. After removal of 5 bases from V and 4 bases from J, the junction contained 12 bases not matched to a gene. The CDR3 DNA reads TGTGCCAGCAGCACCGGACAGGGATTAAACTCCTATGGCTACACCTTC. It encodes CASSTGQGLNSYGYTF.